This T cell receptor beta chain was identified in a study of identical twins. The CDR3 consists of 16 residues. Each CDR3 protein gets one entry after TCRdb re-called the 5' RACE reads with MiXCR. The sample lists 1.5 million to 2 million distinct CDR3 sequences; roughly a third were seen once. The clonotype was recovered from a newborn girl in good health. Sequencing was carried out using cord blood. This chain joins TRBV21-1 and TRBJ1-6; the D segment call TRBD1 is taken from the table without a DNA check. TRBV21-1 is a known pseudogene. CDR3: CASSTPRFRNNSPLHF. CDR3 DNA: TGTGCCAGCAGCACCCCCCGATTTCGGAATAATTCACCCCTCCACTTT.